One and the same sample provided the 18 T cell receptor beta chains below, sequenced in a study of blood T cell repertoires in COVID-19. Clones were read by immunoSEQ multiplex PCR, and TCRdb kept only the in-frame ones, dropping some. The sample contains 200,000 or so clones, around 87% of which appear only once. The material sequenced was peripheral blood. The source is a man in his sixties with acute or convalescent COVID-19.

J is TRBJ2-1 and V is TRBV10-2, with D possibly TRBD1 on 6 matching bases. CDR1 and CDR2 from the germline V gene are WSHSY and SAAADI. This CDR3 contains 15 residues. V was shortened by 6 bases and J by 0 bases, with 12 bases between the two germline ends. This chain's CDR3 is CASSRDITSYNEQFF. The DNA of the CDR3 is TGCGCCAGCAGCAGGGACATAACCTCCTACAATGAGCAGTTCTTC.

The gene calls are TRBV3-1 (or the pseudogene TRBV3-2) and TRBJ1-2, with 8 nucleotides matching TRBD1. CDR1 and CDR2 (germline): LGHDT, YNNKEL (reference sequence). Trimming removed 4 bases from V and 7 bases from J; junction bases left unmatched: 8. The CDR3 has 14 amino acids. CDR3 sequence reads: CASSPQTTGAGYTF. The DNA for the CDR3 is TGTGCCAGCAGCCCACAAACGACAGGGGCTGGCTACACCTTC.

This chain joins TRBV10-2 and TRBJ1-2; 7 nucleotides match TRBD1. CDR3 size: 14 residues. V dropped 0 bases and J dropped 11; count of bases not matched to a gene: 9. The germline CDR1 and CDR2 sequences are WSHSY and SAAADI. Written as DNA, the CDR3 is TGCGCCAGCAGTGAGTCGGGAGTTTCCAGGGGGTACACCTTC. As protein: CASSESGVSRGYTF.

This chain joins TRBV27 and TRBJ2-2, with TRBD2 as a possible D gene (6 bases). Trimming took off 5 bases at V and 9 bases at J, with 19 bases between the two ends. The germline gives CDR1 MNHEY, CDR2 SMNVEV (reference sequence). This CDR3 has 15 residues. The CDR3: CASSPPWAGRRELFF. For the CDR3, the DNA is TGTGCCAGCAGTCCACCGTGGGCAGGGAGGCGGGAGCTGTTTTTT.

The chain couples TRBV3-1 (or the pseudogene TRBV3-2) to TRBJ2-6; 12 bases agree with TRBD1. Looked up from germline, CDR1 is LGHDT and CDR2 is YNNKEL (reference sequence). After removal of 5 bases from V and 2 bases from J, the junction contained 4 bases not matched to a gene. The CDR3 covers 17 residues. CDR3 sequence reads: CASSTRDRGPGANVLTF. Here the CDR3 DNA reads TGTGCCAGCAGCACCCGGGACAGGGGGCCTGGGGCCAACGTCCTGACTTTC.

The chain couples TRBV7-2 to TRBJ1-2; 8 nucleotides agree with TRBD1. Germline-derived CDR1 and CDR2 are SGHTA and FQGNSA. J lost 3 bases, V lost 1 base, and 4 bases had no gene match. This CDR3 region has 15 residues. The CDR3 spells CASSLGGQGHYGYTF. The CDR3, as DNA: TGTGCCAGCAGCTTAGGTGGACAGGGCCACTATGGCTACACCTTC.

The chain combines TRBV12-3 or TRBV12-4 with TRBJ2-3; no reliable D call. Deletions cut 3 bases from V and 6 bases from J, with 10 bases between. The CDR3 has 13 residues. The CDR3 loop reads CASSFSPVDTQYF. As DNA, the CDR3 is TGTGCCAGCAGTTTTAGTCCTGTCGATACGCAGTATTTT.

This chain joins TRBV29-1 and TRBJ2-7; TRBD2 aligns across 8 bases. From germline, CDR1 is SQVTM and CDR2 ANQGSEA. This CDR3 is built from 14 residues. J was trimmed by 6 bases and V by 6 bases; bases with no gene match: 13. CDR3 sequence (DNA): TGCAGCGTGGAGGGACTAGGTCTTCTTTCCGAGCAGTACTTC. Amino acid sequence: CSVEGLGLLSEQYF.

CDR3 sequence: CASSPTGGNTEAFF. The CDR3 region has the DNA TGTGCCAGCAGCCCCACAGGGGGGAACACTGAAGCTTTCTTT. The rearrangement joins TRBV7-3 to TRBJ1-1; TRBD1 matches 8 bases. The germline V gene has CDR1 SGHTA and CDR2 FQGTGA. With 5 bases clipped from V and 1 base from J, the junction kept 3 bases outside the gene matches. The CDR3 consists of 14 residues.

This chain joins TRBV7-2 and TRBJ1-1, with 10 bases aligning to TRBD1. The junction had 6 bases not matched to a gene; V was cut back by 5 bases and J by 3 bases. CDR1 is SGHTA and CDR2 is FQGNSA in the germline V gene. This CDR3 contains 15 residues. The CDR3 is CASSQDRGTYTEAFF. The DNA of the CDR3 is TGTGCCAGCAGCCAGGACAGGGGGACGTACACTGAAGCTTTCTTT.

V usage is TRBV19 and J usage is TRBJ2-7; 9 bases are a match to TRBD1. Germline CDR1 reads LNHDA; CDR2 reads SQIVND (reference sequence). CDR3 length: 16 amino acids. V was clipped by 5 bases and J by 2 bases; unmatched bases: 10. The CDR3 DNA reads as TGTGCCAGTAGTTTCCTGACAGGGGGAAGGACCTACGAGCAGTACTTC. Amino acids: CASSFLTGGRTYEQYF.

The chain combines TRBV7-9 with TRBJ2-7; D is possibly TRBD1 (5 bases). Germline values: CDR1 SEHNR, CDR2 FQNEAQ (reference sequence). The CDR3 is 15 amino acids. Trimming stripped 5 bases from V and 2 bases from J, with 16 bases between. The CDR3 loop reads CASSPWTSSTYEQYF. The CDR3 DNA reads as TGTGCCAGCAGCCCGTGGACATCCTCGACCTACGAGCAGTACTTC.

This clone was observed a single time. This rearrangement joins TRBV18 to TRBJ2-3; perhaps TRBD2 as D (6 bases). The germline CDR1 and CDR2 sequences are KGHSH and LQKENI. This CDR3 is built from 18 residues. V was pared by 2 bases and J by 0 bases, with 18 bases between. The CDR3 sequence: CASSPARLGGSSTDTQYF. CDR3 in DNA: TGTGCCAGCTCACCAGCCCGGCTCGGAGGGTCTAGCACAGATACGCAGTATTTT.

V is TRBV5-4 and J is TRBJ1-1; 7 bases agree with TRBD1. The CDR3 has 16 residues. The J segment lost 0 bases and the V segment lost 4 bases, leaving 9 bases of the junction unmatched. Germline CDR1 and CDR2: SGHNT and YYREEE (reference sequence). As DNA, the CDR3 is TGTGCCAGCAGCGCTACCAGGGGGGTACTGAACACTGAAGCTTTCTTT. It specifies CASSATRGVLNTEAFF.

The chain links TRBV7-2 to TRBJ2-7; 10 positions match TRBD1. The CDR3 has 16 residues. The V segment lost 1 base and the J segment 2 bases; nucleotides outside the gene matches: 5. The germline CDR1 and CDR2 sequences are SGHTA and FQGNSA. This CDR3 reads CASSLGGTGAPYEQYF. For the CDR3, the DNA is TGTGCCAGCAGCTTAGGCGGGACAGGGGCCCCCTACGAGCAGTACTTC.

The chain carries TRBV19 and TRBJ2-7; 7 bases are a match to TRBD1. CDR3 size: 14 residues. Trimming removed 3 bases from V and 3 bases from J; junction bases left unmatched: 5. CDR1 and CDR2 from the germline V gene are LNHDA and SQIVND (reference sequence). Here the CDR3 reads CASSINRGYYEQYF. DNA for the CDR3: TGTGCCAGTAGTATCAACAGGGGATACTACGAGCAGTACTTC.

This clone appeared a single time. Here the CDR3 DNA reads TGTGCCAGCAGGCACACCCGACAGACCCACACCATATATTTT. It is translated as CASRHTRQTHTIYF. The chain links TRBV6-1 to TRBJ1-3; TRBD1 might be the D (5 bases). The CDR3 is made up of 14 amino acids. V was clipped by 6 bases and J by 8 bases, with 17 bases between them. Germline CDR1 MNHNS, CDR2 SASEGT.

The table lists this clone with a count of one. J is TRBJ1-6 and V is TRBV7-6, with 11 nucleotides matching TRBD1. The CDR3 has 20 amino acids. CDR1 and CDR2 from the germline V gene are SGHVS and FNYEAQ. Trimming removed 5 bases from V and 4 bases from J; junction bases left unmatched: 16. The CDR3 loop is CASSTYPQGQGGRYNSPLHF. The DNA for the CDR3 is TGTGCCAGCAGCACATACCCCCAGGGACAGGGGGGGAGGTATAATTCACCCCTCCACTTT.